This T cell receptor beta chain was obtained from a study of T cell responses to AZD1222 COVID-19 vaccine (dated by TCRdb to the early 2020s). With respect to the entire study: AZD1222 recipients with second doses at about 4 weeks or about 12 weeks were pooled, because spike-specific TCR depth and breadth did not differ between schedules. TCR sequencing was performed for about 250 trial participants, of whom roughly 200 were given two doses of AZD1222 and around 25 were given two doses of MenACWY control vaccine. Trial participants were enrolled into age subgroups of 18-55, 56-69 and 70-plus years, which contained roughly 140, 27 and 60 TCR-sequenced participants, respectively.

The sample's time point label, in plain terms: baseline before first vaccination. Vaccinee samples were obtained from the UK trials COV001 and COV002, which included a single-blind randomized controlled phase 2/3 trial of AZD1222 (ChAdOx1 nCoV-19) in healthy adults. Trial participant PBMC samples were collected at day 0 and day 28 after the second dose for TCRbeta chain sequencing. With respect to this clone: This receptor's antigen is unknown. Base-call qualities are not available, and no considerably larger clone is one nucleotide away.

The CDR3 regions of human TCRbeta chains were analyzed by immunosequencing. Regarding the original processing steps: Repertoire TCRs were matched against a reference library of SARS-CoV-2-specific TCRs generated with the MIRA antigen-specificity platform. Breadth was defined as the fraction of unique TCRs that were SARS-CoV-2-associated, and depth was defined as the fraction of total T cells that were SARS-CoV-2-associated. Each spike-specific TCR was assigned to its reactive spike region and to a CD4 or CD8 class using the MIRA data. Log10-transformed breadth and depth values were compared by one-way ANOVA with Sidak's multiple comparisons tests. Sourced from immuneACCESS, this table was stored by TCRdb with only in-frame sequences that have V and J called. A share of the clones is absent; for the studies checked, an unresolved V gene accounts for under half, and the remainder has no known explanation. V, J and clone size were drawn from that table, and D and trimming were deduced from the DNA. The table for this sample lists roughly 190,000 clones; 93% of them were counted only once. Jointly, the top ten make up about 3.9% of the sample.

The germline V gene (reference sequence) supplies CDR1 MNHNY and CDR2 SVGAGI. The CDR3, from cysteine to phenylalanine, totals 13 residues. The CDR3 DNA has 39 bases and is translated from base 1. The germline V end is reduced by 6 bases and the J end by 2 bases; junction bases left unmatched: 3. Results and caveats for the whole study, not just this receptor: Conclusions about previously exposed vaccinees are limited because only a handful of AZD1222 recipients were SARS-CoV-2 seropositive at baseline. The whole spike protein was spanned by vaccine-associated CD4 TCRs, and dominant responses were seen in regions 160-218 and 743-854. Participants were mostly white British, with more females than males. The authors suggested clonal diversity may have been underestimated. In the small 56-69-year group, the increase in depth fell short of significance, most likely because of low power. Reportedly, almost half of the unique spike-specific TCRs recognized epitopes lying outside the regions that are mutated in the B.1.351 and B.1.1.7 variants. Spike-specific TCR breadth and depth rose significantly after two AZD1222 doses compared with day 0 and with MenACWY recipients. Because no samples from the day 14 peak response were available, repertoires could be characterized only after the peak T cell response.

The starting material was peripheral blood, obtained on day 0 of AZD1222 vaccination. The receptor comes from an adult in good health. The sequence is built from TRBV6-6 and TRBJ2-7; 8 bases in the junction line up with TRBD2. The CDR3 protein: CASRGLGPYEQYF. The DNA reads as follows: TGTGCCAGCAGGGGACTAGGTCCCTACGAGCAGTACTTC.